This T cell receptor (beta chain) appears in the sequencing data of a study of blood T cell repertoires in COVID-19. Enrollees, about 18 to 89 years old, lived in about two dozen US areas. Participant-reported clinical history was the basis for cohort assignment. As handled by the study authors: Reference gene primer amplification in the assay estimated nucleated cell counts. Produced via immunoSEQ multiplex PCR; TCRdb's table is partial and in-frame only. The V and J calls and the clone size are those of that table, but D and trimming were determined from the DNA. The repertoire includes 200,000 to 250,000 clones, 82% of them detected once, and about 3.3% sits in the top ten. The sample consisted of PBMCs or T cells enriched from blood (not recorded which). This receptor was taken from a woman aged 60-75 years who had recovered from COVID-19.

CDR3 in amino acids: CASSPTGSYEQYF. The CDR3 DNA reads TGTGCCAGCAGCCCCACCGGGAGCTACGAGCAGTACTTC. The rearrangement uses TRBV7-2 and TRBJ2-7, with TRBD2 as a possible D gene (6 bases). Germline-derived CDR1 and CDR2 are SGHTA and FQGNSA. This CDR3 has 13 amino acids. Trimming took off 5 bases at V and 3 bases at J, with 11 bases between the two ends.